The rows below give T cell receptor beta chains drawn from one sample of a study of blood T cell repertoires in COVID-19. Generated by immunoSEQ multiplex PCR, the TCRdb table keeps only in-frame clones and is missing some. This table holds some 200,000 clones, approximately 89% found once. Material for sequencing was peripheral blood. All receptors derive from a middle-aged man with active or convalescent COVID-19. Both conserved end residues are part of each CDR3. Clone size, where shown, is once, few, many, or a class for clones that have expanded.

j_gene: TRBJ1-4
abundance: -
v_gene: TRBV11-2
CDR3aa: CASSSWDRGNEKLFF

j_gene: TRBJ1-6
abundance: -
v_gene: TRBV6-1
CDR3aa: CASSESGLNGKPLHF

j_gene: TRBJ1-2
abundance: once
v_gene: TRBV2
CDR3aa: CASSVSGQGLHGYTF

j_gene: TRBJ2-5
abundance: -
v_gene: TRBV4-3
CDR3aa: CASSQGGETQYF

j_gene: TRBJ2-7
abundance: few
v_gene: TRBV6-5
CDR3aa: CATHLPGEGYEQYF

j_gene: TRBJ1-1
abundance: -
v_gene: TRBV9
CDR3aa: CASSVDDSDTEAFF

j_gene: TRBJ1-3
abundance: -
v_gene: TRBV7-9
CDR3aa: CASSSDSSGNTIYF

j_gene: TRBJ2-7
abundance: -
v_gene: TRBV12-3/TRBV12-4
CDR3aa: CASSFMGREQYF

j_gene: TRBJ2-3
abundance: -
v_gene: TRBV27
CDR3aa: CASSFQKGASDTQYF

j_gene: TRBJ1-1
abundance: few
v_gene: TRBV28
CDR3aa: CASSLVRGSTEAFF

j_gene: TRBJ1-2
abundance: -
v_gene: TRBV5-6
CDR3aa: CASSPTIPVGYTF

j_gene: TRBJ1-1
abundance: -
v_gene: TRBV4-2
CDR3aa: CASSQSWANTEAFF

j_gene: TRBJ2-7
abundance: -
v_gene: TRBV19
CDR3aa: CASTTTTPDSTYEQYF

j_gene: TRBJ2-2
abundance: -
v_gene: TRBV6-1
CDR3aa: CASIEFVGGRSGELFF

j_gene: TRBJ2-1
abundance: -
v_gene: TRBV28
CDR3aa: CASSLRLTGQFF

j_gene: TRBJ2-7
abundance: -
v_gene: TRBV19
CDR3aa: CASSSMGGRGDEQYF

j_gene: TRBJ1-1
abundance: once
v_gene: TRBV15
CDR3aa: CATSPAGLANWNTEAFF

j_gene: TRBJ1-2
abundance: once
v_gene: TRBV14
CDR3aa: CASSHQLDLGGYGYTF

j_gene: TRBJ1-3
abundance: -
v_gene: TRBV3-1/TRBV3-2
CDR3aa: CASSQGGRGQRGNTIYF

j_gene: TRBJ2-1
abundance: -
v_gene: TRBV28
CDR3aa: CASSSQGSYNEQFF

j_gene: TRBJ1-2
abundance: -
v_gene: TRBV12-5
CDR3aa: CASGFTREDYTF

j_gene: TRBJ1-1
abundance: -
v_gene: TRBV19
CDR3aa: CASSIHPGQMNTEAFF

j_gene: TRBJ2-2
abundance: -
v_gene: TRBV2
CDR3aa: CASSGDRHPTGELFF

j_gene: TRBJ1-2
abundance: many
v_gene: TRBV5-4
CDR3aa: CASSLGTGSYTF

j_gene: TRBJ1-1
abundance: -
v_gene: TRBV6-6
CDR3aa: CASSRDRARTEAFF

j_gene: TRBJ1-6
abundance: once
v_gene: TRBV28
CDR3aa: CASSFRRTGLSYNSPLHF

j_gene: TRBJ2-6
abundance: -
v_gene: TRBV7-9
CDR3aa: CASSLRGSGANVLTF

j_gene: TRBJ1-4
abundance: once
v_gene: TRBV28
CDR3aa: CASSFSGLSNEKLFF

j_gene: TRBJ1-1
abundance: -
v_gene: TRBV7-9
CDR3aa: CASSSDRMNTEAFF

j_gene: TRBJ2-2
abundance: -
v_gene: TRBV9
CDR3aa: CASSVELAKNTGELFF

j_gene: TRBJ1-4
abundance: -
v_gene: TRBV10-3
CDR3aa: CAISPDREKLFF

j_gene: TRBJ1-2
abundance: -
v_gene: TRBV30
CDR3aa: CAWSLPGGYTF